This T cell receptor (beta chain) was observed in a study of post-analysis software for immune sequencing data. Study-wide points: Among about 5 TRBV segments more frequent in patients than controls were TRBV5-6, TRBV5-1 and TRBV20-1.

The CDR3 sequence is 16 residues long. Germline CDR1 is SGHKS and CDR2 is YYEKEE (reference sequence). The V gene end was trimmed by 4 bases and the J gene end by 5 bases; junction bases not matched to a gene: 14. Comment on this clonotype: Its antigen is unknown.

Presence of unique molecular identifiers characterized the TCR beta cDNA libraries. TCRdb redid the calling of the PCR reads with MiXCR, one entry per CDR3 protein. Of some 800,000 distinct CDR3 sequences in the sample, roughly 46% are singletons; the top ten hold 4.9%. V is TRBV5-5 and J is TRBJ1-1; TRBD1 matches at 7 bases. The receptor was derived from a girl aged 5-17 years with multiple sclerosis. What was sequenced was blood. CDR3 amino acids: CASSQRPRQGSTEAFF. The CDR3 nucleotides read TGTGCCAGCAGCCAAAGACCCAGACAGGGTTCGACTGAAGCTTTCTTT.